This T cell receptor beta chain was profiled in a study of early T cells in non-severe SARS-CoV-2 infection (dated by TCRdb to the early 2020s). For the wider study: Because TCR sequencing was done on bulk RNA from unsorted whole blood, the alpha and beta chains could not be paired.

Receptors were amplified or captured by 5' RACE. TCRdb shows the sequencer as NextSeq 500. To correct for sequencing error and PCR bias, the TCR library protocol tagged individual cDNA molecules with unique molecular identifiers. Both TCR alpha and beta chains were sequenced, and tight co-correlation was observed between alpha and beta sequence abundances in each sample. The study's processing was this. Decombinator V4 was used to annotate TCR sequences for V gene, J gene and CDR3. TCRs were defined as expanded if a significant change between any two time points was detected under a Poisson model with p below 0.0001. TCR abundances were normalised to the total number of TCRs sequenced per sample and were expressed as counts per million. VDJdb, accessed on 1 November 2021, was searched for TCRs annotated for CMV, EBV and SARS-CoV-2, and TCRs annotated for more than one antigen were excluded. TCRdb itself trimmed the public reads at Q25 with fastp, ran MiXCR and retained productive beta chains. Every distinct CDR3 protein forms one entry, paired with its most common genes and DNA. What appears here as the V and J calls and clone size reflects TCRdb's work, not the paper's. The sample yields about 46,000 distinct CDR3 sequences; roughly 9.4% were counted once. The leading ten clones occupy about 5.4% of the sample.

This clonotype turned up a few times. The antigen it binds to is not known. Base-call qualities are not available, and no considerably larger clone is one nucleotide away. The study at large found these results: VDJdb matching was skewed toward anti-spike CD8 responses and likely underestimated virus-specific expansions, missing private and CD4 specificities.

This was a case-control study nested in a cohort of healthcare workers in London, UK, who had nasopharyngeal swab PCR tests and blood samples taken every week. Between 23 and 31 March 2020, the week of the UK lockdown, healthcare workers were enrolled and then followed up weekly for as long as 16 weeks. The TCR comes from an adult who was a healthcare worker with PCR-confirmed SARS-CoV-2 infection or an uninfected control (not recorded which). Sequenced material: whole blood, taken at baseline.

The CDR3 has the sequence CASSDTYGYTF. The sequenced DNA is TGCGCCAGCAGTGACACCTATGGCTACACCTTC. The chain is encoded by TRBV5-1 joined to TRBJ1-2, with no reliable assignment of the D segment. The germline V gene gives CDR1 as SGHRS and CDR2 as YFSETQ. Trimming at the junction amounts to 5 bases on V and 4 bases on J, and the germline ends lie 6 bases apart. Measured from the cysteine to the phenylalanine, the CDR3 is 11 residues long. The entry retains the CDR3 DNA only, 33 bases that are in frame from base 1.